Listed here are 16 T cell receptor beta chains from one sample, sequenced in a study of T cell responses to AZD1222 COVID-19 vaccine. Here immunoSEQ multiplex PCR was the method, and the copy in TCRdb shows in-frame clones only, minus some. Of about 180,000 clones in the sample, approximately 92% were seen once. The sequencing used peripheral blood, collected 28 days after the second dose of the MenACWY control vaccine. The receptors were gathered from an adult who received the MenACWY meningococcal vaccine as a control.

This chain connects TRBV19 to TRBJ1-2, with D possibly being TRBD1 (5 bases). The V and J ends lost 3 bases and 6 bases respectively, with 8 bases between them. This CDR3 has 12 residues. The germline gives CDR1 LNHDA, CDR2 SQIVND (reference sequence). CDR3 loop: CASSMGRNGYTF. As DNA, the CDR3 is TGTGCCAGTAGTATGGGACGAAATGGCTACACCTTC.

This sequence joins TRBV7-2 and TRBJ1-5; possible D gene TRBD1, 5 bases. Germline V gene data show CDR1 as SGHTA and CDR2 as FQGNSA. Deletions cut 0 bases from V and 7 bases from J, with 19 bases between. The length of the CDR3 is 17 residues. CDR3 sequence reads: CASSLASMGRRIQPQHF. In DNA form, the CDR3 reads TGTGCCAGCAGCTTAGCCTCTATGGGACGGAGGATCCAGCCCCAGCATTTT.

This clone was detected once. The V call is TRBV3-1 (or the pseudogene TRBV3-2), the J call TRBJ2-3; weak D call: TRBD2 (6 bases). Looked up from germline, CDR1 is LGHDT and CDR2 is YNNKEL (reference sequence). CDR3 length equals 15 residues. Trimming took 2 bases from V and 6 from J, leaving 15 bases between them. The CDR3 is CASSQRGLTTDTQYF. The CDR3 DNA reads TGTGCCAGCAGCCAACGCGGACTAACAACGGATACGCAGTATTTT.

This rearrangement joins TRBV7-2 to TRBJ1-1, with D hard to call. CDR1 is SGHTA, CDR2 FQGNSA, per germline. V lost 6 bases and J 3 bases, leaving 14 bases between the germline ends. This CDR3 region has 14 residues. The CDR3 is CASSTRGKHTEAFF. The CDR3 coding sequence is TGTGCCAGCAGTACCCGCGGGAAACACACTGAAGCTTTCTTT.

V and J are TRBV12-3 or TRBV12-4 and TRBJ1-5; D is ambiguous. This CDR3 contains 13 residues. The germline V and J ends were trimmed by 5 bases and 0 bases, with 5 bases remaining between them. In DNA, the CDR3 is TGTGCCAGCAGTAGGCTTAGCAATCAGCCCCAGCATTTT. This gives the protein CASSRLSNQPQHF.

The V gene is TRBV19, the J gene TRBJ1-5; D uncertain. Trimming stripped 1 base from V and 2 bases from J, with 21 bases between. This CDR3 has 19 residues. CDR1 is LNHDA, CDR2 SQIVND, per germline (reference sequence). The DNA of the CDR3 is TGTGCCAGTAGTATAGGGTCCGTGAACGGGGATATCCGCAATCAGCCCCAGCATTTT. Translated: CASSIGSVNGDIRNQPQHF.

A single count supports this clone. V is TRBV7-9 and J is TRBJ2-5, with D uncertain. V dropped 1 base and J dropped 10 bases, with 7 bases sitting between them. Per the germline V gene, CDR1 is SEHNR and CDR2 is FQNEAQ (reference sequence). The CDR3 consists of 11 residues. The CDR3 region is CASSLVHDQYF. Written as DNA, the CDR3 is TGTGCCAGCAGCTTAGTCCATGACCAGTACTTC.

This clone was found once. This rearrangement joins TRBV28 to TRBJ2-1; D might be TRBD1 or TRBD2, each matching 5 bases. Trimming pared 6 bases from V and 3 bases from J, leaving 12 bases between. The CDR3 has 14 amino acids. Germline V gene data show CDR1 as MDHEN and CDR2 as SYDVKM. The CDR3 region is CASRLLRGYNEQFF. DNA for the CDR3: TGTGCCAGCAGGCTCCTGAGGGGCTACAATGAGCAGTTCTTC.

The rearrangement uses TRBV7-2 and TRBJ2-5; TRBD2 agrees at 10 bases. CDR3 length: 14 residues. Germline V CDR1 and CDR2: SGHTA, FQGNSA. V lost 5 bases, J lost 5 bases, and 5 bases stayed unmatched. Written as DNA, the CDR3 is TGTGCCAGCAGCCCAGCGGGGGGGCCGGAGACCCAGTACTTC. Translation gives CASSPAGGPETQYF.

This sequence joins TRBV15 and TRBJ1-6; D unclear. CDR1 and CDR2 from the germline V gene are LNHNV and YYDKDF (reference sequence). Trimming pared 0 bases from V and 7 bases from J, leaving 16 bases between. This CDR3 has 17 residues. CDR3 coding DNA: TGTGCCACCAGCAGAGATCGGGGAAGTGCCTCCAATTCACCCCTCCACTTT. It yields the protein CATSRDRGSASNSPLHF.

As to this clone: At the DNA level, this CDR3 is encoded by other sequences in the same sample as well. The V call is TRBV10-1, the J call TRBJ1-2, with a weak D call TRBD1 (6 bases). Trimming pared 2 bases from V and 4 bases from J, leaving 8 bases between. CDR3 length: 13 residues. Germline values: CDR1 WNHNN, CDR2 SYGVQD (reference sequence). The CDR3 DNA reads as TGCGCCAGCAGTGAGCAGGGGCCCTATGGCTACACCTTC. Residues: CASSEQGPYGYTF.

The chain has TRBV7-2 and TRBJ1-1; 7 bases are shared with TRBD1. This CDR3 is built from 15 residues. Trimming took 5 bases from V and 1 from J; bases not matched to a gene: 7. Germline loops: CDR1 SGHTA, CDR2 FQGNSA. The CDR3 here is CASSKDRVGNTEAFF. The CDR3 DNA reads TGTGCCAGCAGCAAAGACAGGGTGGGGAACACTGAAGCTTTCTTT.

The chain joins TRBV4-3 to TRBJ1-2; D possibly corresponds to TRBD1 (5 bases). The CDR3 has 15 residues. Germline V CDR1 and CDR2: LGHNA, YSLEER. Trimming removed 1 base at V and 0 bases at J, with 9 bases between. The CDR3 protein is CASSQVAGTNYGYTF. The DNA for the CDR3 is TGCGCCAGCAGCCAAGTTGCAGGGACTAACTATGGCTACACCTTC.

V and J are TRBV18 and TRBJ1-2; D gene ambiguous. Per germline, CDR1 KGHSH and CDR2 LQKENI. The CDR3 runs to 13 residues. Trimming took off 3 bases at V and 8 bases at J, with 13 bases between the two ends. The CDR3 reads CASSPDMPLGYTF. In DNA, the CDR3 is TGTGCCAGCTCACCCGACATGCCGTTAGGCTACACCTTC.

The gene calls are TRBV6-6 and TRBJ1-2; TRBD1 is a possible D gene (5 bases). The germline V and J ends were trimmed by 3 bases and 7 bases, with 12 bases remaining between them. Germline CDR1 is MNHNY and CDR2 is SVGAGI (reference sequence). This CDR3 is built from 13 residues. The CDR3 spells CASSYGTTSGYTF. Here the CDR3 DNA reads TGTGCCAGCAGTTATGGGACCACGAGTGGCTACACCTTC.

The chain carries TRBV19 and TRBJ2-3; 8 nucleotides align to TRBD1. CDR3 length: 16 amino acids. The V segment lost 4 bases and the J segment 0 bases; nucleotides outside the gene matches: 6. Germline CDR1 reads LNHDA; CDR2 reads SQIVND (reference sequence). CDR3 coding DNA: TGTGCCAGTAGTACCGTTGGACAGGGAAGCACAGATACGCAGTATTTT. Translating gives CASSTVGQGSTDTQYF.